One sample yielded the 26 T cell receptor beta chains listed below, sequenced in a study of blood T cell repertoires in COVID-19. Clones were read by immunoSEQ multiplex PCR, and TCRdb kept only the in-frame ones, dropping some. Altogether 150,000 to 200,000 clones are present, around 81% being singletons, with the ten largest covering approximately 9.9%. Sequenced: peripheral blood. Receptors originate from a man aged 55 to 70 with active or convalescent COVID-19.

The sample holds a few counts of this clone. The genes are TRBV5-1 and TRBJ2-1; D uncertain. The CDR3 consists of 13 residues. Trimming took off 4 bases at V and 7 bases at J, with 12 bases between the two ends. Per the germline V gene, CDR1 is SGHRS and CDR2 is YFSETQ. The CDR3 reads CASSPQARNEQFF. The CDR3 coding sequence is TGCGCCAGCAGCCCCCAGGCGCGAAATGAGCAGTTCTTC.

V and J are TRBV2 and TRBJ2-7, with 7 nucleotides matching TRBD1. Germline values: CDR1 SNHLY, CDR2 FYNNEI. This CDR3 has 14 residues. The V and J ends lost 6 bases and 2 bases, in that order; junction bases with no gene match: 7. The CDR3 coding sequence is TGTGCCAGCAGCCTACAGGGGTTACCCTACGAGCAGTACTTC. Translation: CASSLQGLPYEQYF.

V is TRBV5-1 and J is TRBJ2-7; D unresolved. This CDR3 is built from 14 residues. CDR1 is SGHRS, CDR2 YFSETQ, per germline. Trimming shortened V by 0 bases and J by 0 bases, and 7 bases separated the two germline ends. Here the CDR3 reads CASSLATGSYEQYF. CDR3 bases: TGCGCCAGCAGCTTGGCCACGGGCTCCTACGAGCAGTACTTC.

The rearrangement joins TRBV7-2 to TRBJ2-7; 7 bases are a match to TRBD2. Germline V CDR1 and CDR2: SGHTA, FQGNSA. V lost 5 bases and J lost 2; bases outside the gene matches: 9. CDR3 length: 15 amino acids. Here the CDR3 DNA reads TGTGCCAGCAGCCCGTGGGGGGAGGGCCCCTACGAGCAGTACTTC. Amino acid sequence: CASSPWGEGPYEQYF.

This chain connects TRBV5-6 to TRBJ2-3; a weak D match, TRBD2 (6 bases). Germline V lookup: CDR1 SGHDT, CDR2 YYEEEE. This CDR3 has 14 residues. V lost 2 bases and J 4 bases, leaving 11 bases between the germline ends. The CDR3 coding sequence is TGTGCCAGCAGCTTTCCGGGACTCCCAGATACGCAGTATTTT. It is translated as CASSFPGLPDTQYF.

In this sample, this clone turned up once. In DNA, the CDR3 is TGTGCCAGCAGCCGACAGGCTAGCAATCAGCCCCAGCATTTT. Translated, it gives CASSRQASNQPQHF. The chain is built from TRBV6-5 and TRBJ1-5; D may be TRBD1 (6 bases). This CDR3 is 14 amino acids long. With 6 bases removed from V and 0 bases from J, the gap between germline ends came to 9 bases. Germline CDR1 MNHEY, CDR2 SVGAGI.

CDR3 bases: TGCAGTGCTAGTCGTTCTAGCGGGGGTGATGAGCAGTTCTTC. This codes for CSASRSSGGDEQFF. This chain uses TRBV20-1 with TRBJ2-1; 10 positions match TRBD2. Germline CDR1 is DFQATT and CDR2 is SNEGSKA (reference sequence). The CDR3 length is 14 residues. V trimming: 3 bases; J trimming: 8 bases; junction bases outside the gene matches: 7.

The chain recombines TRBV6-5 with TRBJ2-7, with TRBD1 identical over 9 bases. The length of the CDR3 is 11 residues. V was clipped by 7 bases and J by 7 bases; unmatched bases: 2. Per the germline V gene, CDR1 is MNHEY and CDR2 is SVGAGI. The CDR3 sequence: CASNRGQEQYF. The CDR3 bases are TGTGCCAGCAACAGGGGGCAAGAGCAGTACTTC.

This chain uses TRBV7-9 with TRBJ1-1; maybe TRBD1 (6 bases). V dropped 5 bases and J dropped 1 base, with 8 bases sitting between them. The germline CDR1 and CDR2 sequences are SEHNR and FQNEAQ (reference sequence). The CDR3 runs 13 residues. The CDR3 region has the DNA TGTGCCAGCAGCATACAGGGGAACACTGAAGCTTTCTTT. Its protein is CASSIQGNTEAFF.

The rearrangement links TRBV18 to TRBJ1-1, with 8 bases lining up with TRBD1. V lost 1 base and J lost 1; bases outside the gene matches: 5. CDR3 size: 16 residues. The germline CDR1 and CDR2 sequences are KGHSH and LQKENI. CDR3 nucleotide sequence: TGTGCCAGCTCACCACTAACAGGGGGAGAGAACACTGAAGCTTTCTTT. Its protein is CASSPLTGGENTEAFF.

This rearrangement joins TRBV29-1 to TRBJ2-1; D perhaps matches TRBD2 (5 bases). V shed 7 bases and J shed 4 bases, with 14 bases lying between them. The CDR3 covers 13 residues. Germline CDR1 SQVTM, CDR2 ANQGSEA. The CDR3 reads CSAWRSGYNEQFF. DNA of the CDR3: TGCAGCGCCTGGCGATCGGGGTACAATGAGCAGTTCTTC.

The rearrangement links TRBV7-2 to TRBJ1-1; D call uncertain. V lost 3 bases to trimming and J lost 3 bases, with 11 bases between them. This CDR3 is built from 14 residues. The germline V gene encodes CDR1 SGHTA and CDR2 FQGNSA. The CDR3 sequence is CASSFPRRYTEAFF. The CDR3 nucleotides read TGTGCCAGCAGCTTTCCGAGGCGGTACACTGAAGCTTTCTTT.

CDR3 coding DNA: TGCAGCGTTGGGCAGGCAGGGGAAAAACTGTTTTTT. Its protein is CSVGQAGEKLFF. The chain combines TRBV29-1 with TRBJ1-4; TRBD1 is a possible D gene (5 bases). With 4 bases removed from V and 8 bases from J, the gap between germline ends came to 11 bases. This CDR3 is 12 amino acids long. Germline lookup yields CDR1 SQVTM and CDR2 ANQGSEA.

The chain recombines TRBV28 with TRBJ2-5; TRBD2 might be the D (6 bases). CDR1 is MDHEN, CDR2 SYDVKM, per germline. This CDR3 spans 17 amino acids. The ends were cut back, 3 bases at V and 2 bases at J, with 19 bases in the middle. The CDR3 sequence: CASSFGGKFSGQETQYF. The CDR3 DNA sequence: TGTGCCAGCAGTTTTGGAGGCAAGTTTAGCGGACAAGAGACCCAGTACTTC.

As regards this clone: Other DNA sequences from this sample encode an identical CDR3 as well. The V call is TRBV5-4, the J call TRBJ2-7; the match to TRBD1 covers 8 bases. There are 15 residues in the CDR3. Germline values: CDR1 SGHNT, CDR2 YYREEE (reference sequence). V gave up 0 bases and J gave up 2 bases; unmatched junction bases: 4. CDR3 sequence (DNA): TGTGCCAGCAGCTTGGGCGGGACAGGCACCTACGAGCAGTACTTC. This encodes CASSLGGTGTYEQYF.

This sequence joins TRBV19 and TRBJ1-2; perhaps TRBD1 as D (6 bases). Germline V gene sequence: CDR1 LNHDA, CDR2 SQIVND (reference sequence). This CDR3 contains 16 residues. The V gene lost 5 bases and the J gene lost 4 bases, with 20 bases spanning the gap. This CDR3 is CASSVLFRGPAYGYTF. The CDR3 nucleotides read TGTGCCAGTAGTGTCCTTTTCAGGGGTCCGGCCTATGGCTACACCTTC.

The gene calls are TRBV19 and TRBJ2-5; a weak D match, TRBD2 (5 bases). The CDR3 runs 16 residues. Looked up from germline, CDR1 is LNHDA and CDR2 is SQIVND (reference sequence). Trimming pared 1 base from V and 1 base from J, leaving 13 bases between. The CDR3 loop reads CASSIGRAAVQETQYF. The CDR3 nucleotides are TGTGCCAGTAGTATAGGGAGAGCGGCGGTCCAAGAGACCCAGTACTTC.

This chain joins TRBV21-1 and TRBJ2-5; the table's TRBD2 call for D was not verified on the DNA. TRBV21-1 is flagged as a pseudogene. The CDR3 is made up of 12 amino acids. CDR3 coding DNA: TGTGCCAGCAGCAACGGGTTGGAGACCCAGTACTTC. This encodes CASSNGLETQYF.

This sequence joins TRBV29-1 and TRBJ2-2; D call uncertain. V was pared by 5 bases and J by 1 base, with 8 bases between. The CDR3 is 13 amino acids. The germline gives CDR1 SQVTM, CDR2 ANQGSEA. In DNA form, the CDR3 reads TGCAGCGTTTCTCCCGGGAACACCGGGGAGCTGTTTTTT. Its translation: CSVSPGNTGELFF.

The DNA for the CDR3 is TGTGCCAGCAGCCTCGAACGCGGGACGACCATATATTTT. Translating gives CASSLERGTTIYF. The chain uses TRBV11-2 and TRBJ1-3; possible D gene TRBD1, 5 bases. Germline values: CDR1 SGHAT, CDR2 FQNNGV. V was shortened by 5 bases and J by 10 bases, with 15 bases between the two germline ends. CDR3 length equals 13 residues.

The chain joins TRBV6-5 to TRBJ1-2; a weak D match, TRBD1 (5 bases). The CDR3 spans 14 residues. V lost 10 bases and J 4 bases, leaving 19 bases between the germline ends. The germline CDR1 and CDR2 sequences are MNHEY and SVGAGI. The CDR3 DNA reads as TGTGCCATCTCCCCTGACAGCCTAGTCTATGGCTACACCTTC. This codes for CAISPDSLVYGYTF.

This clone appeared a single time. J is TRBJ1-2 and V is TRBV18; a weak D match, TRBD1 (6 bases). The CDR3 runs to 12 residues. The V end was cut by 5 bases, the J end by 9 bases, with 13 bases between. Germline V lookup: CDR1 KGHSH, CDR2 LQKENI. This CDR3 is CASSSPGVSYTF. The CDR3 region has the DNA TGTGCCAGCTCATCCCCAGGGGTTAGCTACACCTTC.

The gene calls are TRBV27 and TRBJ2-1; 12 nucleotides agree with TRBD1. Germline CDR1 and CDR2: MNHEY and SMNVEV (reference sequence). The CDR3 is made up of 17 amino acids. J lost 3 bases, V lost 10 bases, and 13 bases had no gene match. CDR3: CATAGTGGSLIYNEQFF. CDR3 in DNA: TGTGCCACCGCCGGGACAGGGGGCTCTCTGATCTACAATGAGCAGTTCTTC.

V gene TRBV18 combines with J gene TRBJ2-3; 11 bases fit TRBD1. V was clipped by 4 bases and J by 3 bases; unmatched bases: 3. This CDR3 contains 15 residues. From germline, CDR1 is KGHSH and CDR2 LQKENI. The CDR3 reads CASSLGDRGTDTQYF. CDR3 sequence (DNA): TGTGCCAGCTCACTCGGGGACAGGGGGACAGATACGCAGTATTTT.

In DNA form, the CDR3 reads TGTGCCATTAGCAACCGGGGGGCCGGCTCCTACGAGCAGTACTTC. It codes for CAISNRGAGSYEQYF. This sequence joins TRBV10-3 and TRBJ2-7, with D possibly being TRBD2 (7 bases). The germline V gene encodes CDR1 ENHRY and CDR2 SYGVKD. The V end lost 9 bases, the J end lost 0 bases, and 18 bases lay between the germline ends. The CDR3 extends over 15 amino acids.

The chain joins TRBV28 to TRBJ2-5; TRBD1 agrees at 8 bases. Germline CDR1 reads MDHEN; CDR2 reads SYDVKM. V was clipped by 3 bases and J by 2 bases; unmatched bases: 8. There are 16 residues in the CDR3. CDR3 sequence reads: CASSLIGQGYQETQYF. CDR3 nucleotide sequence: TGTGCCAGCAGTTTGATAGGACAGGGATATCAAGAGACCCAGTACTTC.